Listed here are 3 T cell receptor beta chains from one sample, sequenced in a study of T cell responses to AZD1222 COVID-19 vaccine. Some clones are missing from TCRdb's copy, which holds only in-frame ones; the method was immunoSEQ multiplex PCR. The sample has about 130,000 clones, about 93% seen once. The sample was peripheral blood, taken 28 days after the second AZD1222 dose. These receptor sequences come from an adult who received the AZD1222 COVID-19 vaccine.

This clone was counted a few times. In DNA, the CDR3 is TGTGCCAGCAGCCGGGCGAAGGGGGACGGTGAAGCTTTCTTT. Translating gives CASSRAKGDGEAFF. The V gene is TRBV4-2, the J gene TRBJ1-1, with a possible D match to TRBD1 (6 bases). V was trimmed by 4 bases and J by 7 bases, leaving 16 bases between them. The CDR3 totals 14 residues. Germline V gives CDR1 LGHNA, CDR2 YNFKEQ.

The rearrangement links TRBV30 to TRBJ2-7; 8 bases match TRBD2. Germline V gives CDR1 GTSNPN, CDR2 SVGIG (reference sequence). The CDR3 is 16 amino acids. V lost 2 bases, J lost 1 base, and 10 bases stayed unmatched. The CDR3 loop reads CAWSRTWRGASYEQYF. CDR3 bases: TGTGCCTGGAGTCGTACCTGGCGGGGGGCATCCTACGAGCAGTACTTC.

This clone was seen once. The chain employs TRBV15 and TRBJ2-7; 10 nucleotides line up with TRBD2. The CDR3 extends over 13 amino acids. Germline values: CDR1 LNHNV, CDR2 YYDKDF (reference sequence). Unmatched junction bases numbered 1, after V lost 2 bases and J lost 6 bases. CDR3 DNA sequence: TGTGCCACCAGCAGACTAGCGGGGGCCGAGCAGTACTTC. Translated, it gives CATSRLAGAEQYF. The entire variable domain, with the rest obtained from reference TRBV15 and TRBJ2-7, is as follows: DAMVIQNPRYQVTQFGKPVTLSCSQTLNHNVMYWYQQKSSQAPKLLFHYYDKDFNNEADTPDNFQSRRPNTSFCFLDIRSPGLGDTAMYLCATSRLAGAEQYFGPGTRLTVT.